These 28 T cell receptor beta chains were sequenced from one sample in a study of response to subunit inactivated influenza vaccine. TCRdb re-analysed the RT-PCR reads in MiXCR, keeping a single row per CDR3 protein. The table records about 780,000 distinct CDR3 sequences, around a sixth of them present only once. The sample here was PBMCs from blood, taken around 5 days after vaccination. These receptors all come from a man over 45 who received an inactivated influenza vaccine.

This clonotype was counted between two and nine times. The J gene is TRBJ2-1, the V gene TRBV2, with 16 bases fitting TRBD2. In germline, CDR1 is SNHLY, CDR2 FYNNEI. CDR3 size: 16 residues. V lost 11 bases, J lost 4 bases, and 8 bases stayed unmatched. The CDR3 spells CAREGTSGGGYNEQFF. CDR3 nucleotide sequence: TGTGCCCGGGAGGGGACTAGCGGGGGGGGTTACAATGAGCAGTTCTTC.

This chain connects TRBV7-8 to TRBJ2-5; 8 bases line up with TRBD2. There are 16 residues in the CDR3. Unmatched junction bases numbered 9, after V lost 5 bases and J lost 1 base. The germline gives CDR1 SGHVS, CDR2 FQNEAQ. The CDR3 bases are TGTGCCAGCAGCCCACGCTCCGGGAGGGCCCAAGAGACCCAGTACTTC. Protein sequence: CASSPRSGRAQETQYF.

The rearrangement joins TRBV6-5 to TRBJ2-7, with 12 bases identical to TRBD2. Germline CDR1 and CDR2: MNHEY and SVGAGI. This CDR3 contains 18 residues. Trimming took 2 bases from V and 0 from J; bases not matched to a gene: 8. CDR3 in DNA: TGTGCCAGCAGTTACCTAGCGGGAGGGCCTAGGAGCTCCTACGAGCAGTACTTC. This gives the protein CASSYLAGGPRSSYEQYF.

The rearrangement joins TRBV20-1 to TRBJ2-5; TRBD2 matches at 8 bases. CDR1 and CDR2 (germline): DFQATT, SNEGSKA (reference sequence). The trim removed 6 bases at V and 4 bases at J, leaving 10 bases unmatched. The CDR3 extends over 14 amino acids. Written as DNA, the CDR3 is TGCAGTGCGCTACGAGGCCTAGCGGGAGAGACCCAGTACTTC. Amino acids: CSALRGLAGETQYF.

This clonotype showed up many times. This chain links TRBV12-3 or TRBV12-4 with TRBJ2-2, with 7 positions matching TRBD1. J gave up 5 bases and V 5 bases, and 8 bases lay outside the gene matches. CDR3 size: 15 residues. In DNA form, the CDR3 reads TGTGCCAGCAGTCTTGGACCAGGGGGAACCGGGGAGCTGTTTTTT. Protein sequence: CASSLGPGGTGELFF.

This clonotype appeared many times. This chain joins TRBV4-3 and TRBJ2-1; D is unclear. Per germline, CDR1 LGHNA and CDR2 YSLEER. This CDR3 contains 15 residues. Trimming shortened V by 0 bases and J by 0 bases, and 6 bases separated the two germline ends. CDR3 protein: CASSQDSNSYNEQFF. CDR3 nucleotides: TGCGCCAGCAGCCAAGATTCCAACTCCTACAATGAGCAGTTCTTC.

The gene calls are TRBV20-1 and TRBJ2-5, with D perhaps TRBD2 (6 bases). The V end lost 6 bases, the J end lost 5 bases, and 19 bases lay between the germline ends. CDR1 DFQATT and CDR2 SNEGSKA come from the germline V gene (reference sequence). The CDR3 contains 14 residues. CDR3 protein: CSAPKRLGRETQYF. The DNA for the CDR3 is TGCAGTGCGCCCAAGAGACTAGGCCGGGAGACCCAGTACTTC.

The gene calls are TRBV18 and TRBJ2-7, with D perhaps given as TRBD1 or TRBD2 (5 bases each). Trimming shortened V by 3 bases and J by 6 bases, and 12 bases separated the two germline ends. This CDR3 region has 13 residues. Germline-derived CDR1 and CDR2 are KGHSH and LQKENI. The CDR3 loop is CASSPGANFEQYF. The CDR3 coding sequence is TGTGCCAGCTCACCCGGGGCGAATTTCGAGCAGTACTTC.

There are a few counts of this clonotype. CDR3 sequence reads: CATSRYSGQYGYTF. The DNA for the CDR3 is TGTGCCACCAGCAGATACTCGGGACAGTATGGCTACACCTTC. This rearrangement joins TRBV15 to TRBJ1-2; 7 positions match TRBD1. V lost 2 bases to trimming and J lost 5 bases; unmatched junction nucleotides: 5. CDR3 size: 14 residues. Germline V gene sequence: CDR1 LNHNV, CDR2 YYDKDF (reference sequence).

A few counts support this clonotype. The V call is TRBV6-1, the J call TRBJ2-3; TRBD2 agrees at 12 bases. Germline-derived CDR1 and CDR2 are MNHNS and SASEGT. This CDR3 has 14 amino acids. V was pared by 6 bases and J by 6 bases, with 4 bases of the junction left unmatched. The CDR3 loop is CASRTSGSYDTQYF. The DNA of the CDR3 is TGTGCCAGCAGGACTAGCGGGAGCTACGATACGCAGTATTTT.

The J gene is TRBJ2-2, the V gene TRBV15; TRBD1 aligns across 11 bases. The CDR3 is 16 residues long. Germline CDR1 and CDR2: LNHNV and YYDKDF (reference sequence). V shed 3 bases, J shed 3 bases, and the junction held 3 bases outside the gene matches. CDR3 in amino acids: CATSSWTGGDTGELFF. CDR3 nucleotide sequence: TGTGCCACCAGCAGCTGGACAGGGGGCGACACCGGGGAGCTGTTTTTT.

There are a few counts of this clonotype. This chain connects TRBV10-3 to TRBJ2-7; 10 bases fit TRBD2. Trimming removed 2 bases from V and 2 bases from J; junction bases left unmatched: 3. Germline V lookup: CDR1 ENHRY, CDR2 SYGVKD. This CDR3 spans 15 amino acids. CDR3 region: CAISEASGGPYEQYF. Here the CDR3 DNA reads TGTGCCATCAGTGAGGCTAGCGGGGGACCCTACGAGCAGTACTTC.

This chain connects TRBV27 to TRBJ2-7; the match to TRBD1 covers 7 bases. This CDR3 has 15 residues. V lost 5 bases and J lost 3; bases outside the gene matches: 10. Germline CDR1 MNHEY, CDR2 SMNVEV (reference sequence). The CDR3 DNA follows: TGTGCCAGCAGTCCTCGACAGGGCCCCTACTACGAGCAGTACTTC. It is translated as CASSPRQGPYYEQYF.

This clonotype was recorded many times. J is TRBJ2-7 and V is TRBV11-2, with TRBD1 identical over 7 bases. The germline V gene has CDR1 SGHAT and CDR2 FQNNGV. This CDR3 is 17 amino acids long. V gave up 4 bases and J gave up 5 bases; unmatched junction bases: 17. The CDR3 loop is CASSWRPRGTVLHEQYF. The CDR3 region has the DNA TGTGCCAGCAGCTGGCGACCCAGAGGGACAGTTCTCCACGAGCAGTACTTC.

This CDR3 reads CASSRTRAGTGELFF. DNA for the CDR3: TGTGCCAGCAGCAGGACACGGGCGGGGACCGGGGAGCTGTTTTTT. The V call is TRBV11-2, the J call TRBJ2-2; weak D call: TRBD2 (6 bases). Per the germline V gene, CDR1 is SGHAT and CDR2 is FQNNGV. The CDR3 is 15 residues long. V gave up 5 bases and J gave up 5 bases, with 15 bases separating them.

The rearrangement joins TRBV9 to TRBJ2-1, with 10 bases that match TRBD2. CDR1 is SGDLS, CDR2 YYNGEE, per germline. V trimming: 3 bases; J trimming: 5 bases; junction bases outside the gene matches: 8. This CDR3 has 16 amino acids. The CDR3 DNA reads TGTGCCAGCAGCGCCTACGACGGACTAGCGGACAATGAGCAGTTCTTC. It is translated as CASSAYDGLADNEQFF.

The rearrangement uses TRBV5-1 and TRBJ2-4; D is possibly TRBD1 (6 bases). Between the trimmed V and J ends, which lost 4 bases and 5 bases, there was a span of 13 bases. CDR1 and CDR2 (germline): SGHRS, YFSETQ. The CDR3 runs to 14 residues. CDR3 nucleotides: TGCGCCAGCAGCCTAGACAGGACCCAAAACATTCAGTACTTC. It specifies CASSLDRTQNIQYF.

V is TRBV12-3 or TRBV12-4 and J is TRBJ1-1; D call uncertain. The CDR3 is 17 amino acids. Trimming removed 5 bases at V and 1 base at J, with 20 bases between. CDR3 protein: CASSKGQNPVGNTEAFF. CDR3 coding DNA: TGTGCCAGCAGTAAAGGCCAGAATCCTGTCGGGAACACTGAAGCTTTCTTT.

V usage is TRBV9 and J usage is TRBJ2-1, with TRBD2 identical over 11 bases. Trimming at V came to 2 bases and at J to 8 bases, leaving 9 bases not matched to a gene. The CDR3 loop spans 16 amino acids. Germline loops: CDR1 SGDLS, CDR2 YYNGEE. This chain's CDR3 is CASSVILAGGMDEQFF. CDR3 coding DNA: TGTGCCAGCAGCGTCATTCTAGCGGGAGGAATGGATGAGCAGTTCTTC.

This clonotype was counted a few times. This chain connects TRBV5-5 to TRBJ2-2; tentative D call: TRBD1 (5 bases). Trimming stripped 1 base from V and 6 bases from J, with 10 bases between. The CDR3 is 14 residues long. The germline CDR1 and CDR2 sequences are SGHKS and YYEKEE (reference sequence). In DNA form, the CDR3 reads TGTGCCAGCAGCTTGTCAAGGGGTCCCGGGGAGCTGTTTTTT. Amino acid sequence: CASSLSRGPGELFF.

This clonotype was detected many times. CDR3 loop: CSASKERGLSPLHF. DNA of the CDR3: TGCAGTGCGTCGAAGGAGCGGGGCCTTTCACCCCTCCACTTT. The gene calls are TRBV20-1 and TRBJ1-6, with a tentative D call TRBD1 (5 bases). Trimming took off 6 bases at V and 9 bases at J, with 18 bases between the two ends. The CDR3 extends over 14 amino acids. CDR1 is DFQATT, CDR2 SNEGSKA, per germline (reference sequence).

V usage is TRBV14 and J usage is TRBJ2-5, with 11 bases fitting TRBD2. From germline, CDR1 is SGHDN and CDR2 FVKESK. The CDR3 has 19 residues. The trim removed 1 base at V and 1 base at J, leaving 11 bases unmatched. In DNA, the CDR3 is TGTGCCAGCAGCCAAGTTGGCCCACTAGCGGGGGACACCCAAGAGACCCAGTACTTC. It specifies CASSQVGPLAGDTQETQYF.

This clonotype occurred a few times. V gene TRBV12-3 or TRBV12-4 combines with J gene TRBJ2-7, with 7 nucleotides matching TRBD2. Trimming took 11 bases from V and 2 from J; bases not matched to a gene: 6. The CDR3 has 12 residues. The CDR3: CASRGDTYEQYF. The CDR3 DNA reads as TGTGCCTCCCGGGGGGATACCTACGAGCAGTACTTC.

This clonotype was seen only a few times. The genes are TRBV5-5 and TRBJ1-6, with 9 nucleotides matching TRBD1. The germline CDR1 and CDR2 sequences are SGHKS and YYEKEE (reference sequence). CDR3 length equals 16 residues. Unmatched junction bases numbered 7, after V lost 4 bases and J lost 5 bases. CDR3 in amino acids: CASSPWTGDNNSPLHF. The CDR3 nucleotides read TGTGCCAGCAGCCCTTGGACAGGGGATAATAATTCACCCCTCCACTTT.

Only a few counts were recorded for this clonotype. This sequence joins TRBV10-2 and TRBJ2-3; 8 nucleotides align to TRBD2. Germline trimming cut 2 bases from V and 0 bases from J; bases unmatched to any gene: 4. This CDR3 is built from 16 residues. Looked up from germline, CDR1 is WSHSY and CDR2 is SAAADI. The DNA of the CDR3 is TGCGCCAGCAGTGAGAACGCGGGAGGAAGCACAGATACGCAGTATTTT. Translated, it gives CASSENAGGSTDTQYF.

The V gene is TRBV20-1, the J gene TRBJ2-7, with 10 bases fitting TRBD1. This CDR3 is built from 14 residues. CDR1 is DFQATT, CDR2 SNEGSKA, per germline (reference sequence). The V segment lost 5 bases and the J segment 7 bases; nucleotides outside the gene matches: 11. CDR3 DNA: TGCAGTGCTGTAAGGACAGGGGGTTTTTGGGAGCAGTACTTC. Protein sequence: CSAVRTGGFWEQYF.

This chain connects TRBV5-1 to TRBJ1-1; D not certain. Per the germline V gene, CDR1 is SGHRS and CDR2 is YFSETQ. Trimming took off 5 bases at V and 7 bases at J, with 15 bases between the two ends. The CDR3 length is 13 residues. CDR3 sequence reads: CASRTMPEGEAFF. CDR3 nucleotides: TGCGCCAGCAGGACTATGCCAGAGGGTGAAGCTTTCTTT.

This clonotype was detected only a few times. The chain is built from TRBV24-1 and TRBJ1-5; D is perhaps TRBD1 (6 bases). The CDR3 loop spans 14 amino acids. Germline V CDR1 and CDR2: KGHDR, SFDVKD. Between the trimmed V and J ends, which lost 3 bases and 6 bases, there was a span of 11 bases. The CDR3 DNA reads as TGTGCCACCAGTGATACTGGGGGCGCTCAGCCCCAGCATTTT. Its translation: CATSDTGGAQPQHF.